Listed below are T cell receptor beta chains from one sample, sequenced in a study of OX40 agonist ivuxolimab in advanced cancers. The table came from immunoSEQ multiplex PCR; TCRdb's copy has only in-frame clones and leaves some out. The top ten hold approximately 4.3% of the sample, which has 25,000 to 40,000 clones, around 90% seen once. Sequencing was performed on CD4+ or CD8+ T cells sorted from blood, taken in a trial of the OX40 agonist ivuxolimab. These receptors all stem from an adult with an advanced solid tumor such as melanoma, head and neck, liver or kidney cancer. Each CDR3 is given with its conserved first and last residue. Only some rows state a clone size, as once, few, many or a class for expanded clones.

TRBV11-2	NA	TRBJ2-4	CASSLISGAAGGGKNIQYF
TRBV27	once	TRBJ1-2	CASSLVGGYGYTF
TRBV27	NA	TRBJ1-3	CASSPTGTTGNTIYF
TRBV7-8	NA	TRBJ2-1	CATTPPSYNEQFF
TRBV7-9	NA	TRBJ1-4	CASSSGDEGEKLFF
TRBV6-5	once	TRBJ2-1	CASRGLGVGEQFF
TRBV19	NA	TRBJ2-2	CASSSWGGELFF
TRBV7-3	NA	TRBJ2-1	CASSTQTGGLYNEQFF
TRBV27	NA	TRBJ1-2	CASSFRGLDYGYTF
TRBV11-2	NA	TRBJ1-5	CASSLDDWGRQPQHF
TRBV27	few	TRBJ2-7	CASSYQASYEQYF